Listed here are 11 T cell receptor beta chains from one sample, sequenced in a study of blood T cell repertoires in COVID-19 (dated by TCRdb to 2020 to 2021). The library was prepared using the immunoSEQ multiplex PCR assay. Held by TCRdb, this immuneACCESS table contains in-frame sequences only and omits some clones. Under half of the omission traces to an unresolved V gene where checked; the cause of the rest is unknown. This sample holds over 15,000 clones; approximately 90% were observed only once. The ten largest clonotypes hold 10% of the sample. Sequencing input: peripheral blood. The origin of the receptors is a man at least 80 years old with acute or convalescent COVID-19.

This clone was counted only a few times. The chain links TRBV6-1 to TRBJ1-3; D is unresolved. The CDR3 runs to 14 residues. Germline V gene data show CDR1 as MNHNS and CDR2 as SASEGT. Deletions cut 2 bases from V and 0 bases from J, with 5 bases between. The CDR3 loop reads CASSEQASGNTIYF. CDR3 in DNA: TGTGCCAGCAGTGAACAGGCCTCTGGAAACACCATATATTTT.

The CDR3 DNA reads TGCGCCAGCAGTGAGGTCGAGTCCTACAATGAGCAGTTCTTC. Its translation: CASSEVESYNEQFF. The chain joins TRBV10-2 to TRBJ2-1; D unresolved. Trimming stripped 2 bases from V and 1 base from J, with 6 bases between. This CDR3 spans 14 amino acids. From germline, CDR1 is WSHSY and CDR2 SAAADI.

The V call is TRBV30, the J call TRBJ2-1, with 9 bases lining up with TRBD1. Germline V CDR1 and CDR2: GTSNPN, SVGIG (reference sequence). V was clipped by 3 bases and J by 5 bases; unmatched bases: 5. This CDR3 is built from 14 residues. In DNA, the CDR3 is TGTGCCTGGAGGAGAGGGGACAGGGACAATGAGCAGTTCTTC. Translating gives CAWRRGDRDNEQFF.

The chain employs TRBV27 and TRBJ2-1, with 9 bases matching TRBD1. The CDR3 sequence is 15 residues long. The J segment lost 3 bases and the V segment lost 7 bases, leaving 7 bases of the junction unmatched. Germline-derived CDR1 and CDR2 are MNHEY and SMNVEV (reference sequence). In DNA, the CDR3 is TGTGCCAGCAAAAAGGGACAGGGATTCTACAATGAGCAGTTCTTC. It is translated as CASKKGQGFYNEQFF.

The chain has TRBV9 and TRBJ2-3; 14 bases match TRBD2. Germline V gene lookup returns CDR1 SGDLS and CDR2 YYNGEE. The V gene end was trimmed by 5 bases and the J gene end by 7 bases; junction bases not matched to a gene: 9. The CDR3 covers 16 residues. The CDR3 is CASSLGLAGGVNTQYF. CDR3 sequence (DNA): TGTGCCAGCAGTCTTGGACTAGCGGGGGGAGTAAATACGCAGTATTTT.

The chain employs TRBV7-3 and TRBJ1-3, with no clear D. Trimming shortened V by 5 bases and J by 3 bases, and 8 bases separated the two germline ends. This CDR3 contains 13 residues. The germline gives CDR1 SGHTA, CDR2 FQGTGA. CDR3 nucleotides: TGTGCCAGCAGCGTCACGGGTGGAAACACCATATATTTT. It yields the protein CASSVTGGNTIYF.

The V call is TRBV19, the J call TRBJ1-1; no clear D. There are 14 residues in the CDR3. The V and J ends lost 6 bases and 9 bases respectively, with 20 bases between them. Germline CDR1 LNHDA, CDR2 SQIVND (reference sequence). CDR3 sequence: CASSPGTSRGKAFF. CDR3 nucleotides: TGTGCCAGTAGCCCAGGAACCTCGAGAGGGAAAGCTTTCTTT.

The chain combines TRBV12-3 or TRBV12-4 with TRBJ1-2; perhaps TRBD1 as D (5 bases). The ends were cut back, 1 base at V and 7 bases at J, with 10 bases in the middle. The CDR3 spans 13 residues. CDR3 amino acids: CASSLGQGSGYTF. In nucleotides, the CDR3 is TGTGCCAGCAGTTTAGGGCAGGGTAGTGGCTACACCTTC.

This chain links TRBV13 with TRBJ2-7; TRBD1 agrees at 8 bases. Germline V gene data show CDR1 as PRHDT and CDR2 as FYEKMQ (reference sequence). The V gene end was trimmed by 3 bases and the J gene end by 2 bases; junction bases not matched to a gene: 3. The CDR3 is 14 amino acids. The CDR3 coding sequence is TGTGCCAGCAGCTTCGGACAGGGCCCCTACGAGCAGTACTTC. Protein product: CASSFGQGPYEQYF.

The genes are TRBV3-1 (or the pseudogene TRBV3-2) and TRBJ1-2; D unclear. The germline gives CDR1 LGHDT, CDR2 YNNKEL (reference sequence). The CDR3 spans 13 residues. V was shortened by 0 bases and J by 5 bases, with 7 bases between the two germline ends. The CDR3 reads CASSQEEKYGYTF. CDR3 in DNA: TGTGCCAGCAGCCAAGAGGAGAAGTATGGCTACACCTTC.

This rearrangement joins TRBV5-4 to TRBJ2-3; tentatively, D is TRBD1 (6 bases). V lost 0 bases and J lost 2, with 10 bases in between. CDR1 and CDR2 (germline): SGHNT, YYREEE (reference sequence). There are 15 residues in the CDR3. The CDR3 spells CASSLATGPTDTQYF. The CDR3 bases are TGTGCCAGCAGCTTGGCGACAGGACCCACAGATACGCAGTATTTT.